This TCR beta chain appears in the sequencing data of a study of T-cell memory formation after mild COVID-19. Study-level results: In second-wave clones peaking day 37, SARS-CoV-2 specificity remained unconfirmed. Among CD4+ contracting clones, most were CM and EM, and CD8+ ones EMRA. Clones that got smaller from day 15 to 85 had even CD4/CD8, while clones growing later tipped toward CD4+.

The V end lost 3 bases, the J end lost 2 bases, and 11 bases lay between the germline ends. Germline-derived CDR1 and CDR2 are SQVTM and ANQGSEA. The CDR3 has 13 residues. This clonotype was counted only a few times. Antigen specificity is unknown. Barcoded TCR alpha and TCR beta cDNA libraries with UMIs came from 5'RACE using constant-segment primers. TCRdb ran MiXCR on the 5' RACE reads and lists one entry per CDR3 protein. The sample yields about 140,000 distinct CDR3 sequences, 14% to 15% seen once. V usage is TRBV29-1 and J usage is TRBJ2-7; tentative D call: TRBD2 (6 bases). The sequenced sample was PBMCs or a T cell subset sorted from them (not recorded which). The receptor was isolated from an adult woman who had mild COVID-19 (a few samples of this study predate the infection). Cell type and time point are not known. CDR3 amino acids: CSVDLGGAYEQYF. The CDR3 DNA reads TGCAGCGTTGACCTGGGGGGAGCCTACGAGCAGTACTTC.